The clone carrying this T cell receptor beta chain has a handful of counts. This record belongs to a study of identical twins. Trimming shortened V by 6 bases and J by 4 bases, and 15 bases separated the two germline ends. In germline, CDR1 is DFQATT, CDR2 SNEGSKA (reference sequence). There are 13 residues in the CDR3. A single record per CDR3 protein comes from TCRdb applying MiXCR to the 5' RACE reads. The sample has some 760,000 distinct CDR3 sequences; around a sixth are singletons. These same data were also listed under a study on T cells expressing NK-cell markers.

The sequence was collected from a woman aged 18-29 years in good health. This chain uses TRBV20-1 with TRBJ1-1; D possibly corresponds to TRBD1 (6 bases). The sample comprised PBMCs. The DNA of the CDR3 is TGCAGTGCCCGAGGGGGGGCTATCACTGAAGCTTTCTTT. Its protein product is CSARGGAITEAFF.